The source of this TCR beta chain is a study of T cells after yellow fever vaccination (dated by TCRdb to the late 2010s). Study-wide context: The SMART-Seq v4 Ultra Low Input RNA kit was used to prepare libraries from fractions with low cell numbers. Blood was drawn at multiple timepoints before and after primary and secondary immunization, with bulk PBMC replicates and cell subsets isolated. Two healthy male donors made up the cohort, one aged 18 to 29 years and the other aged 30 to 39 years. To follow T-cell clones before and after both primary and booster YFV17D yellow fever vaccination, bulk TCR alpha and beta repertoires underwent longitudinal sequencing. Results the study describes overall, beyond this receptor: A small share of clonotypes occurred in both CD4 and CD8 compartments, likely arising from convergent recombination. FACS-sorted repertoires could contain abundant contaminating clonotypes from the bulk population, so computational filtering was required. Compared with the primary T-cell response, the secondary T-cell response was weaker but faster, peaking on day 5 rather than day 15. After the booster, most clones that had expanded after primary vaccination were detected again (around 96% of CD4 and more than 80% of CD8), suggesting broad maintenance of memory. The study included only two donors, which limits how far the findings can be generalized.

This sample was sequenced with an Illumina NovaSeq 6000. Synthesis of TCR cDNA relied on 5'RACE template switching, a step that introduced a universal primer site along with unique molecular identifiers. Priming for cDNA synthesis came from both the TCR alpha and TCR beta constant segments. Library amplification involved two PCR steps, and the second step added sample barcodes and sequencing adapters. Sequencing of the libraries was done on either Illumina HiSeq 2500 (2x100 bp) or NovaSeq (2x150 bp). In the source study's methods: Reads were demultiplexed and collapsed into UMI consensus sequences with MIGEC, and V(D)J alignment was performed with MiXCR. Using edgeR on replicate PBMC samples, clonotypes were called vaccine-responding if FDR was below 0.01 and the log2 fold change was above 5 up to day 15. Each bulk clonotype received a CD4 or CD8 identity based on whether the sequenced CD4 or CD8 repertoire contained that clonotype at higher abundance. TCRdb's own reprocessing of the public reads used fastp at Q25 and MiXCR and kept productive beta chains. Each CDR3 protein gets just one entry, which takes the most common genes and DNA from the rows behind it. TCRdb's processing, not the authors' own work, is the source of the V and J calls. The sample table lists a few hundred thousand distinct CDR3 sequences, under 15% of them with a count of one. Of the sample, about 3% falls within the top ten clones.

Unmatched junction bases come to 16, with V trimmed by 5 bases and J by 7 bases. From a lookup of the germline V gene, CDR1 and CDR2 are SGHTA and FQGNSA. Its CDR3 holds 16 amino acids, cysteine through phenylalanine. Only the CDR3 DNA stays, 48 bases, in frame from base 1. Explained via the paper, the treatment or condition label denotes: live attenuated yellow fever vaccine strain. PBMCs were isolated from peripheral blood using a standard Ficoll-Paque protocol. Dynabeads CD4 and CD8 positive selection kits were used to isolate CD4 and CD8 T-cell fractions. TriZol was used to extract RNA from bulk PBMCs, from CD4 and CD8 fractions, and from dextramer-positive and dextramer-negative fractions. As to this clonotype: The antigen it binds to is not known. Base qualities were left out, and no much larger clone turns up one base away.

This material consisted of CD4+ T cells sorted from PBMCs, taken 15 days after the yellow fever booster vaccination. This chain is built from TRBV7-2 and TRBJ2-5, with TRBD1 identical over 7 junction bases. The TCR was taken from a man between 18 and 35 years old who received the YFV17D yellow fever vaccine. CDR3 reads: CASSPSRLQGVGTQYF. The nucleotide sequence is given as TGTGCCAGCAGCCCTAGCCGACTTCAGGGGGTTGGGACCCAGTACTTC.